Listed here is a single T cell receptor (beta chain). What it binds is unknown. Unique molecular identifiers were attached to individual cDNA molecules. Via MiXCR, TCRdb re-called the 5' RACE reads, giving one row per CDR3 protein. The repertoire holds 50,000 or so distinct CDR3 sequences, with about an eighth as singletons. This entry belongs to a study of early T cells in non-severe SARS-CoV-2 infection. The CDR3 has 13 residues. With 0 bases clipped from V and 15 bases from J, the junction kept 4 bases outside the gene matches. Germline CDR1 reads SGHTA; CDR2 reads FQGTGA. Study outcomes and limitations: Lookups in VDJdb leaned toward anti-spike CD8 responses and missed private and CD4 specificities.

The sample taken for sequencing was whole blood. The rearrangement uses TRBV7-3 and TRBJ2-1; TRBD2 matches at 11 bases. This sequence was found in an adult who was a healthcare worker with PCR-confirmed SARS-CoV-2 infection or an uninfected control (not recorded which). The CDR3 sequence: CASSLTGTSGPFF. DNA of the CDR3: TGTGCCAGCAGCTTAACCGGGACTAGCGGACCGTTCTTC.